This T cell receptor (beta chain) was captured by sequencing in a study of shared clonotypes between healthy human individuals. Naive CD8 cells were CD45RO-negative, positively selected for CCR7, excluding terminally differentiated effector memory CD45RA+ cells. Recent vaccinations or acute infections were absent in the healthy HIV-negative adult donors. Everyone who donated was a Caucasian adult who lived in Nashville, Tennessee. Study conclusions and caveats: Naive subsets usually exceeded memory subsets in estimated richness.

For each subset, genomic DNA was distributed in equal portions over several immunoSEQ plates. Produced via immunoSEQ multiplex PCR; TCRdb's table is partial and in-frame only. The table lists a few million clones, 93% of them singletons. In regard to this clone: Its antigen remains unknown.

Germline V gene data show CDR1 as SGDLS and CDR2 as YYNGEE. This CDR3 has 19 amino acids. V was trimmed by 4 bases and J by 6 bases, leaving 29 bases between them. V and J are TRBV9 and TRBJ2-1, with D tentatively TRBD1 or TRBD2 (5 bases each). The sequence came from a man in his late teens or twenties in good health. Some clones in this sample may be carry-over from other donors' samples. Source material: naive CD8+ T cells from PBMCs. The CDR3 reads CASSTRMRELGANPNEQFF. The CDR3 DNA reads TGTGCCAGCAGCACCCGTATGAGGGAGTTAGGGGCCAACCCCAATGAGCAGTTCTTC.